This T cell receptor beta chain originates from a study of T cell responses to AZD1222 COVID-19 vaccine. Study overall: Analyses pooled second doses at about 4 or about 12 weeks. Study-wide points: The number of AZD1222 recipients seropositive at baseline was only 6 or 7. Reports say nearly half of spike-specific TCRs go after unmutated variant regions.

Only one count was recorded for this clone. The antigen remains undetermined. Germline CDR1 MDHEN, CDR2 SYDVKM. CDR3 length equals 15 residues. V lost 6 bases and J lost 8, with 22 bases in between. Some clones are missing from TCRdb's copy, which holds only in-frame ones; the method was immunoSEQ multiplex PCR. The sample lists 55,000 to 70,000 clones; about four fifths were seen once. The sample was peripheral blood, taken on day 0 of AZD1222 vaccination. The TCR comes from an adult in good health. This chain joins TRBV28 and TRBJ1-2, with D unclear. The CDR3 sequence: CASRPSFYGSGGYTF. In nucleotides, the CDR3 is TGTGCCAGCAGGCCTTCCTTCTACGGTTCTGGGGGCTACACCTTC.